The 28 T cell receptor beta chains given below trace back to one sample, sequenced in a study of shared clonotypes between healthy human individuals. Libraries were prepared by immunoSEQ multiplex PCR; TCRdb keeps only in-frame clonotypes and omits some of them. Of 950,000 to 1,300,000 clones in the sample, approximately 68% are singletons; the top ten hold approximately 1.5%. The specimen sequenced was memory CD4+ T cells sorted from blood. Subset here: CD45RA-negative fraction. The receptor source for this set is a man between 18 and 29 years old in good health.

In this sample, this clone turned up a few times. The V call is TRBV11-3, the J call TRBJ2-2; D gene ambiguous. The germline V and J ends were trimmed by 8 bases and 3 bases, with 10 bases remaining between them. The CDR3 covers 13 residues. Germline loops: CDR1 SGHNT, CDR2 YENEEA. The CDR3 nucleotides read TGTGCCAGCGCCCCCCACGACACCGGGGAGCTGTTTTTT. Translation: CASAPHDTGELFF.

The CDR3 protein is CSASSVETQYF. CDR3 DNA sequence: TGCAGTGCTAGTTCGGTCGAGACCCAGTACTTC. The chain couples TRBV20-1 to TRBJ2-5; D not certain. The CDR3 has 11 amino acids. V gave up 3 bases and J gave up 5 bases, with 7 bases separating them. The germline V gene encodes CDR1 DFQATT and CDR2 SNEGSKA (reference sequence).

This sequence joins TRBV2 and TRBJ1-5; D gene ambiguous. V gave up 7 bases and J gave up 0 bases, with 10 bases separating them. This CDR3 region has 14 residues. Germline lookup yields CDR1 SNHLY and CDR2 FYNNEI. As DNA, the CDR3 is TGTGCCAGCACGGGTCCCAGTAGCAATCAGCCCCAGCATTTT. Translation: CASTGPSSNQPQHF.

CDR3: CASSMDLRAGYTF. DNA for the CDR3: TGTGCCAGTAGTATGGACCTTAGGGCGGGCTACACCTTC. J is TRBJ1-2 and V is TRBV19; D is unresolved. Germline V gene sequence: CDR1 LNHDA, CDR2 SQIVND (reference sequence). V lost 3 bases, J lost 8 bases, and 13 bases lay in between. This CDR3 region has 13 residues.

The V and J genes are TRBV4-1 and TRBJ1-2; D is unresolved. Germline V gene lookup returns CDR1 MGHRA and CDR2 YSYEKL. This CDR3 has 15 amino acids. V shed 8 bases and J shed 4 bases, with 20 bases lying between them. The CDR3 nucleotides are TGCGCCAGCTCCCGCGGGGTAGAGACATCCTATGGCTACACCTTC. It yields the protein CASSRGVETSYGYTF.

This clone was counted once. One junction end disagrees with the germline gene, perhaps due to a read error. J is TRBJ2-2 and V is TRBV6-5, with D unresolved. In germline, CDR1 is MNHEY, CDR2 SVGAGI. The CDR3 length is 12 residues. The CDR3 DNA is TGTACCAGCAATGCATACACCGGGGAGCTGTTTTTT. Amino acid sequence: CTSNAYTGELFF.

The J gene is TRBJ2-2, the V gene TRBV30, with 7 bases matching TRBD1. Germline lookup yields CDR1 GTSNPN and CDR2 SVGIG (reference sequence). This CDR3 comprises 16 residues. After removal of 1 base from V and 0 bases from J, the junction contained 5 bases not matched to a gene. CDR3 sequence: CAWSAQDRTNTGELFF. The DNA for the CDR3 is TGTGCCTGGAGTGCCCAGGACAGGACGAACACCGGGGAGCTGTTTTTT.

This clone was detected many times. The gene calls are TRBV5-1 and TRBJ2-1; possibly TRBD2 for D (6 bases). CDR3 length equals 15 residues. Germline CDR1 reads SGHRS; CDR2 reads YFSETQ. The V end lost 4 bases, the J end lost 2 bases, and 13 bases lay between the germline ends. CDR3: CASSGASDPYNEQFF. The CDR3 coding sequence is TGCGCCAGCAGCGGGGCTAGCGACCCCTACAATGAGCAGTTCTTC.

This CDR3 reads CASRAVSYNEQFF. The CDR3 region has the DNA TGTGCCAGTAGGGCGGTTTCCTACAATGAGCAGTTCTTC. The chain joins TRBV19 to TRBJ2-1; D unresolved. The V end was cut by 6 bases, the J end by 1 base, with 7 bases between. CDR1 LNHDA and CDR2 SQIVND come from the germline V gene (reference sequence). This CDR3 spans 13 amino acids.

There are a few counts of this clone. The chain recombines TRBV10-1 with TRBJ1-6; D not resolved. V was shortened by 2 bases and J by 9 bases, with 8 bases between the two germline ends. CDR3 length: 13 amino acids. CDR1 is WNHNN, CDR2 SYGVQD, per germline (reference sequence). This CDR3 reads CASSEGLSSPLHF. In DNA, the CDR3 is TGCGCCAGCAGTGAGGGACTGTCTTCACCCCTCCACTTT.

The chain carries TRBV18 and TRBJ2-7; D not certain. In germline, CDR1 is KGHSH, CDR2 LQKENI. This CDR3 is built from 14 residues. V shed 3 bases and J shed 5 bases, with 14 bases lying between them. The DNA of the CDR3 is TGTGCCAGCTCACCGCCTTGGGCTTCGGACGAGCAGTACTTC. As protein: CASSPPWASDEQYF.

The chain employs TRBV12-5 and TRBJ2-7; D possibly uses TRBD1 or TRBD2 (6 bases each). V shed 2 bases and J shed 4 bases, with 12 bases lying between them. Germline V gives CDR1 LGHNT, CDR2 FRNRAP. The CDR3 spans 14 residues. The CDR3 coding sequence is TGTGCTAGTGGTTTGTTAGGGGGGATGTACGAGCAGTACTTC. It encodes CASGLLGGMYEQYF.

The chain uses TRBV5-6 and TRBJ2-1; D might be TRBD2 (6 bases). Germline V lookup: CDR1 SGHDT, CDR2 YYEEEE. V lost 3 bases and J lost 7, with 20 bases in between. There are 16 residues in the CDR3. DNA for the CDR3: TGTGCCAGCAGCTCCTACTCCGTGGGAGGTAGAAATGAGCAGTTCTTC. Translation: CASSSYSVGGRNEQFF.

The rearrangement joins TRBV10-3 to TRBJ1-2, with 7 bases identical to TRBD1. CDR1 and CDR2 from the germline V gene are ENHRY and SYGVKD. Trimming at V came to 5 bases and at J to 7 bases, leaving 10 bases not matched to a gene. The CDR3 spans 14 residues. CDR3 in amino acids: CAISQGGPWGGYTF. CDR3 DNA: TGTGCCATCAGTCAGGGGGGTCCCTGGGGTGGCTACACCTTC.

V is TRBV6-1 and J is TRBJ2-3, with D hard to call. Germline CDR1 is MNHNS and CDR2 is SASEGT. The length of the CDR3 is 13 residues. Trimming removed 7 bases from V and 3 bases from J, with 11 bases in between. The CDR3 nucleotides read TGTGCCAGCAATGCGGACGGGACAGATACGCAGTATTTT. Residues: CASNADGTDTQYF.

The J gene is TRBJ2-2, the V gene TRBV2; D is perhaps TRBD1 (6 bases). The germline gives CDR1 SNHLY, CDR2 FYNNEI. Trimming left V 8 bases short and J 2 bases short, with 12 bases between. The CDR3 is 14 residues long. The CDR3 here is CASRDGTNTGELFF. The CDR3, as DNA: TGTGCCAGCCGGGACGGGACAAACACCGGGGAGCTGTTTTTT. The entire variable domain, with the rest obtained from reference TRBV2 and TRBJ2-2, is as follows: EPEVTQTPSHQVTQMGQEVILRCVPISNHLYFYWYRQILGQKVEFLVSFYNNEISEKSEIFDDQFSVERPDGSNFTLKIRSTKLEDSAMYFCASRDGTNTGELFFGEGSRLTVL.

V and J are TRBV30 and TRBJ1-3; D remains ambiguous. The CDR3 has 13 residues. Germline values: CDR1 GTSNPN, CDR2 SVGIG (reference sequence). V was pared by 4 bases and J by 0 bases, with 7 bases between. The CDR3 DNA follows: TGTGCCTGGACGGCCCGCTCTGGAAACACCATATATTTT. Encoded protein: CAWTARSGNTIYF.

The V and J genes are TRBV6-1 and TRBJ1-5, with D unclear. The CDR3 runs to 14 residues. V dropped 6 bases and J dropped 4 bases, with 13 bases sitting between them. Germline loops: CDR1 MNHNS, CDR2 SASEGT. CDR3 protein: CASRPSLENQPQHF. CDR3 nucleotide sequence: TGTGCCAGCAGGCCCAGTTTGGAGAATCAGCCCCAGCATTTT.

This clone was recorded a few times. This rearrangement joins TRBV4-3 to TRBJ2-5; 12 bases line up with TRBD1. J lost 5 bases, V lost 4 bases, and 5 bases had no gene match. This CDR3 has 15 residues. Germline assignment: CDR1 LGHNA and CDR2 YSLEER. DNA of the CDR3: TGCGCCAGCAGCCTTGGGACAGGGGGCACGGAGACCCAGTACTTC. As protein: CASSLGTGGTETQYF.

This clone has just a few counts. This chain joins TRBV10-3 and TRBJ2-7, with 8 bases aligning to TRBD1. The CDR3 loop spans 17 amino acids. V gave up 2 bases and J gave up 2 bases; unmatched junction bases: 11. Germline V gene lookup returns CDR1 ENHRY and CDR2 SYGVKD. CDR3 in amino acids: CAISETTGQGHPYEQYF. The CDR3 region has the DNA TGTGCCATCAGTGAGACCACCGGACAGGGACATCCCTACGAGCAGTACTTC.

This CDR3 is CASPGRVYGEQYF. The DNA of the CDR3 is TGTGCCTCCCCAGGTCGGGTCTATGGCGAGCAGTACTTC. This chain links TRBV30 with TRBJ2-5; D gene unclear. The J call is in doubt because the DNA end fits TRBJ2-7 better. CDR3 length equals 13 residues. Germline assignment: CDR1 GTSNPN and CDR2 SVGIG (reference sequence).

This clone was recorded only once. This sequence joins TRBV19 and TRBJ1-5; D unresolved. Per the germline V gene, CDR1 is LNHDA and CDR2 is SQIVND (reference sequence). With 4 bases removed from V and 0 bases from J, the gap between germline ends came to 10 bases. CDR3 size: 15 residues. Written as DNA, the CDR3 is TGTGCCAGTAGTAACGACCATTATAGCAATCAGCCCCAGCATTTT. It is translated as CASSNDHYSNQPQHF.

This chain links TRBV10-3 with TRBJ2-7, with TRBD1 matching 9 bases. This CDR3 contains 15 residues. CDR1 and CDR2 (germline): ENHRY, SYGVKD. Trimming at V came to 3 bases and at J to 2 bases, leaving 5 bases not matched to a gene. This chain's CDR3 is CAISETGGYTYEQYF. The DNA for the CDR3 is TGTGCCATCAGTGAAACAGGGGGCTACACCTACGAGCAGTACTTC.

Only one count was recorded for this clone. The chain links TRBV10-3 to TRBJ2-1; TRBD2 agrees at 9 bases. Trimming took 0 bases from V and 8 from J; bases not matched to a gene: 8. The CDR3 has 16 amino acids. Per germline, CDR1 ENHRY and CDR2 SYGVKD. CDR3 protein: CAISESGLAGKDEQFF. CDR3 nucleotides: TGTGCCATCAGTGAGTCCGGCCTAGCGGGGAAGGATGAGCAGTTCTTC.

This chain links TRBV30 with TRBJ1-4; D is possibly TRBD1 (5 bases). The CDR3 sequence is 13 residues long. Between the trimmed V and J ends, which lost 5 bases and 3 bases, there was a span of 10 bases. Per germline, CDR1 GTSNPN and CDR2 SVGIG (reference sequence). CDR3 coding DNA: TGTGCCTGGGCCAGACAGTCTAATGAAAAACTGTTTTTT. Protein: CAWARQSNEKLFF.

The V and J genes are TRBV5-1 and TRBJ1-1, with 7 positions matching TRBD1. Germline CDR1 is SGHRS and CDR2 is YFSETQ. J gave up 4 bases and V 4 bases, and 7 bases lay outside the gene matches. The CDR3 totals 14 residues. The CDR3, as DNA: TGCGCCAGCAGCAACGGACAGGTTAGCACTGAAGCTTTCTTT. Protein: CASSNGQVSTEAFF.

This sequence joins TRBV6-5 and TRBJ2-1; 8 bases align to TRBD1. There are 14 residues in the CDR3. Germline V CDR1 and CDR2: MNHEY, SVGAGI. V lost 6 bases, J lost 3 bases, and 4 bases stayed unmatched. In DNA, the CDR3 is TGTGCCAGCAGCACCGACAGGGGCTACAATGAGCAGTTCTTC. Translated, it gives CASSTDRGYNEQFF.

As concerns this clone: In the same sample, other DNA sequences code for this CDR3. The chain uses TRBV9 and TRBJ1-6; D gene ambiguous. From germline, CDR1 is SGDLS and CDR2 YYNGEE. The V end lost 2 bases, the J end lost 4 bases, and 4 bases lay between the germline ends. The length of the CDR3 is 13 residues. The CDR3 loop is CASSVRYNSPLHF. CDR3 bases: TGTGCCAGCAGCGTCCGGTATAATTCACCCCTCCACTTT.